The 27 T cell receptor beta chains given below trace back to one sample, sequenced in a study of OX40 agonist ivuxolimab in advanced cancers. The assay was immunoSEQ multiplex PCR, and TCRdb's table has in-frame clones only and misses some. The sample carries around 47,000 clones, 70% to 90% recorded once. The sequencing here drew on CD4+ or CD8+ T cells sorted from blood, taken in a trial of the OX40 agonist ivuxolimab. All receptors come from an adult with an advanced solid tumor such as melanoma, head and neck, liver or kidney cancer.

V is TRBV10-3 and J is TRBJ2-1; D possibly corresponds to TRBD2 (6 bases). V shed 2 bases and J shed 7 bases, with 6 bases lying between them. Germline lookup yields CDR1 ENHRY and CDR2 SYGVKD. This CDR3 region has 12 residues. CDR3 nucleotides: TGTGCCATCAGTGAGCGGGAGAATGAGCAGTTCTTC. Protein: CAISERENEQFF.

The V and J genes are TRBV11-2 and TRBJ1-6; 9 bases are shared with TRBD1. The CDR3 loop spans 17 amino acids. Germline lookup yields CDR1 SGHAT and CDR2 FQNNGV. Trimming took 0 bases from V and 13 from J; bases not matched to a gene: 13. CDR3 nucleotide sequence: TGTGCCAGCAGCTTAGATGCGTTTGGGACAGGGAGACACCCCCTCCACTTT. Its translation: CASSLDAFGTGRHPLHF. Combining the CDR3 with reference TRBV11-2 and TRBJ1-6 gives the whole variable domain EAGVAQSPRYKIIEKRQSVAFWCNPISGHATLYWYQQILGQGPKLLIQFQNNGVVDDSQLPKDRFSAERLKGVDSTLKIQPAKLEDSAVYLCASSLDAFGTGRHPLHFGNGTRLTVT.

V usage is TRBV6-5 and J usage is TRBJ1-1; D call uncertain. The germline CDR1 and CDR2 sequences are MNHEY and SVGAGI. CDR3 size: 15 residues. Trimming left V 2 bases short and J 0 bases short, with 10 bases between. As DNA, the CDR3 is TGTGCCAGCAGTTACGGACCACGGATGAACACTGAAGCTTTCTTT. Protein sequence: CASSYGPRMNTEAFF.

This clone was seen a single time. This chain joins TRBV5-1 and TRBJ1-1, with 10 bases identical to TRBD1. Germline trimming cut 5 bases from V and 3 bases from J; bases unmatched to any gene: 4. Germline CDR1 SGHRS, CDR2 YFSETQ. CDR3 length: 14 amino acids. The DNA for the CDR3 is TGCGCCAGCAGTAATGGACAGGGGGACACTGAAGCTTTCTTT. As protein: CASSNGQGDTEAFF.

The rearrangement links TRBV5-6 to TRBJ1-5; possible D gene TRBD1, 5 bases. CDR3 size: 15 residues. The V end lost 0 bases, the J end lost 3 bases, and 10 bases lay between the germline ends. Germline loops: CDR1 SGHDT, CDR2 YYEEEE. CDR3 nucleotides: TGTGCCAGCAGCTTGGGGCAGGGCTTCAATCAGCCCCAGCATTTT. Encoded protein: CASSLGQGFNQPQHF.

This chain links TRBV5-1 with TRBJ2-3; 8 bases are a match to TRBD2. V was clipped by 9 bases and J by 0 bases; unmatched bases: 6. The CDR3 sequence is 14 residues long. Germline V gene data show CDR1 as SGHRS and CDR2 as YFSETQ. CDR3 region: CATTGGLSTDTQYF. The CDR3 DNA is TGCGCCACCACGGGGGGGCTCAGCACAGATACGCAGTATTTT. Filled out from reference TRBV5-1 and TRBJ2-3, the complete variable domain reads KAGVTQTPRYLIKTRGQQVTLSCSPISGHRSVSWYQQTPGQGLQFLFEYFSETQRNKGNFPGRFSGRQFSNSRSEMNVSTLELGDSALYLCATTGGLSTDTQYFGPGTRLTVL.

CDR3 sequence reads: CASSYGGMTYEQYF. CDR3 DNA: TGTGCCAGCAGTTACGGGGGGATGACCTACGAGCAGTACTTC. V gene TRBV6-5 combines with J gene TRBJ2-7; possible D gene TRBD2, 6 bases. CDR1 and CDR2 (germline): MNHEY, SVGAGI. This CDR3 comprises 14 residues. V was clipped by 2 bases and J by 2 bases, with 10 bases between them.

This clone was seen more than once but under ten times. V usage is TRBV29-1 and J usage is TRBJ1-1; no definite D call. CDR3 length equals 11 residues. V was clipped by 5 bases and J by 6 bases, with 10 bases between them. CDR1 is SQVTM and CDR2 is ANQGSEA in the germline V gene. This CDR3 is CSVLSVPEAFF. Written as DNA, the CDR3 is TGCAGCGTTCTATCGGTACCTGAAGCTTTCTTT.

This clone was seen more than once but under ten times. V usage is TRBV4-1 and J usage is TRBJ1-2; 7 bases are a match to TRBD1. This CDR3 has 16 residues. Germline trimming cut 0 bases from V and 0 bases from J; bases unmatched to any gene: 4. The germline V gene encodes CDR1 MGHRA and CDR2 YSYEKL. The CDR3 reads CASSQETGEANYGYTF. CDR3 DNA sequence: TGCGCCAGCAGCCAAGAAACAGGGGAGGCTAACTATGGCTACACCTTC.

The CDR3 nucleotides read TGTGCCAGCAGTCCGCCCAAGAACACTGAAGCTTTCTTT. Translation: CASSPPKNTEAFF. This rearrangement joins TRBV27 to TRBJ1-1, with D unresolved. CDR1 is MNHEY, CDR2 SMNVEV, per germline (reference sequence). The CDR3 contains 13 residues. Trimming removed 5 bases at V and 1 base at J, with 8 bases between.

This clone was recorded a few times. Other DNA sequences in this sample translate to the same CDR3. The V call is TRBV7-9, the J call TRBJ1-2, with D possibly TRBD1 on 5 matching bases. This CDR3 has 13 residues. Germline V lookup: CDR1 SEHNR, CDR2 FQNEAQ (reference sequence). The V and J ends lost 0 bases and 4 bases respectively, with 6 bases between them. This chain's CDR3 is CASSLAGGYGYTF. Written as DNA, the CDR3 is TGTGCCAGCAGCTTAGCGGGGGGCTATGGCTACACCTTC.

V is TRBV19 and J is TRBJ2-7, with no clear D. The CDR3 runs 14 residues. V was clipped by 1 base and J by 4 bases, with 11 bases between them. Germline-derived CDR1 and CDR2 are LNHDA and SQIVND (reference sequence). Written as DNA, the CDR3 is TGTGCCAGTAGTATAGCCCCACCTATATACGAGCAGTACTTC. Residues: CASSIAPPIYEQYF.

The chain uses TRBV7-2 and TRBJ2-7, with 8 bases matching TRBD1. Per the germline V gene, CDR1 is SGHTA and CDR2 is FQGNSA. This CDR3 has 13 amino acids. V shed 5 bases and J 2 bases; nucleotides not matched to a gene: 2. The CDR3 loop is CASSEGQAYEQYF. DNA of the CDR3: TGTGCCAGCAGCGAGGGACAGGCCTACGAGCAGTACTTC.

This chain links TRBV4-3 with TRBJ1-1; D remains ambiguous. This CDR3 is built from 12 residues. In germline, CDR1 is LGHNA, CDR2 YSLEER. Trimming cost V 3 bases and J 5 bases, with 7 bases left between them. The CDR3: CASSQLGTEAFF. CDR3 nucleotides: TGCGCCAGCAGCCAGCTCGGAACTGAAGCTTTCTTT.

The genes are TRBV5-6 and TRBJ1-4, with D tentatively TRBD1 (5 bases). This CDR3 region has 14 residues. Per the germline V gene, CDR1 is SGHDT and CDR2 is YYEEEE. Trimming cost V 3 bases and J 3 bases, with 9 bases left between them. CDR3 sequence (DNA): TGTGCCAGCAGCTCGGGACGGGCTAATGAAAAACTGTTTTTT. Translating it yields CASSSGRANEKLFF.

V is TRBV7-2 and J is TRBJ2-1; 12 bases agree with TRBD2. The CDR3 is 17 residues long. With V trimmed by 1 base and J by 6 bases, 7 bases remained unmatched. Germline CDR1 and CDR2: SGHTA and FQGNSA. DNA of the CDR3: TGTGCCAGCAGCTTAGTTCCTAGCGGGGGGGCAGGCAATGAGCAGTTCTTC. Amino acid sequence: CASSLVPSGGAGNEQFF.

This clone was recorded only once. The rearrangement uses TRBV4-3 and TRBJ2-1; TRBD2 matches 12 bases. V lost 1 base to trimming and J lost 8 bases; unmatched junction nucleotides: 9. Per germline, CDR1 LGHNA and CDR2 YSLEER. The CDR3 loop spans 17 amino acids. The DNA for the CDR3 is TGCGCCAGCAGCCAAGGGACTAGCGGGGCCCGGGACGATGAGCAGTTCTTC. Its translation: CASSQGTSGARDDEQFF.

The chain combines TRBV6-5 with TRBJ2-7; 9 bases line up with TRBD1. Trimming at V came to 2 bases and at J to 3 bases, leaving 8 bases not matched to a gene. The CDR3 sequence is 16 residues long. Germline-derived CDR1 and CDR2 are MNHEY and SVGAGI. CDR3 sequence: CASSYDGTGFYYEQYF. The CDR3 coding sequence is TGTGCCAGCAGTTACGACGGGACAGGGTTTTACTACGAGCAGTACTTC.

The chain has TRBV5-4 and TRBJ1-5; D unclear. Germline CDR1 and CDR2: SGHNT and YYREEE (reference sequence). Trimming removed 2 bases from V and 2 bases from J, with 8 bases in between. The CDR3 totals 14 residues. CDR3 residues: CASSFWGGNQPQHF. DNA for the CDR3: TGTGCCAGCAGCTTTTGGGGTGGCAATCAGCCCCAGCATTTT.

The gene calls are TRBV29-1 and TRBJ2-7, with 8 bases lining up with TRBD1. V lost 3 bases and J lost 0; bases outside the gene matches: 10. Germline values: CDR1 SQVTM, CDR2 ANQGSEA. This CDR3 contains 16 residues. CDR3 residues: CSVEGVTGAFSYEQYF. In DNA, the CDR3 is TGCAGCGTTGAGGGGGTGACAGGGGCTTTCTCCTACGAGCAGTACTTC.

This sequence joins TRBV7-3 and TRBJ2-7; 9 positions agree with TRBD2. V was clipped by 5 bases and J by 3 bases; unmatched bases: 8. CDR1 and CDR2 from the germline V gene are SGHTA and FQGTGA. The CDR3 extends over 15 amino acids. DNA of the CDR3: TGTGCCAGCAGCCCCGCGGGGGGGGCGAGCTACGAGCAGTACTTC. Protein sequence: CASSPAGGASYEQYF.

The gene calls are TRBV27 and TRBJ2-7; D unclear. Germline CDR1 MNHEY, CDR2 SMNVEV (reference sequence). Trimming left V 0 bases short and J 2 bases short, with 11 bases between. The CDR3 is made up of 15 amino acids. The CDR3 is CASSLSSGFAYEQYF. The CDR3 DNA follows: TGTGCCAGCAGTTTATCGTCCGGCTTCGCCTACGAGCAGTACTTC.

CDR3 nucleotides: TGTGCCAGCAGCTTAGTCTCTTTTGGGGGTAAGGAAGCTTTCTTT. Translation gives CASSLVSFGGKEAFF. The chain combines TRBV11-2 with TRBJ1-1; the D gene is possibly TRBD1 (5 bases). CDR3 length equals 15 residues. V lost 1 base to trimming and J lost 8 bases, with 17 bases between them. The germline gives CDR1 SGHAT, CDR2 FQNNGV.

This clone occurred a few times. The chain recombines TRBV5-6 with TRBJ1-1; D gene uncertain. Germline V lookup: CDR1 SGHDT, CDR2 YYEEEE. The CDR3 consists of 13 residues. Trimming pared 4 bases from V and 3 bases from J, leaving 10 bases between. In DNA form, the CDR3 reads TGTGCCAGCAGCCCTGGGTGGGACACTGAAGCTTTCTTT. Its translation: CASSPGWDTEAFF.

This clone is a singleton in its sample. The CDR3 DNA sequence: TGTGCCAGTAGTATGGGTAGGGCGGTGAACACTGAAGCTTTCTTT. It codes for CASSMGRAVNTEAFF. V gene TRBV19 combines with J gene TRBJ1-1; no firm D call. The CDR3 length is 15 residues. Trimming shortened V by 3 bases and J by 0 bases, and 11 bases separated the two germline ends. Looked up from germline, CDR1 is LNHDA and CDR2 is SQIVND (reference sequence).

The chain carries TRBV2 and TRBJ2-7, with D maybe TRBD2 (6 bases). V shed 8 bases and J shed 3 bases, with 14 bases lying between them. The CDR3 extends over 13 amino acids. Germline loops: CDR1 SNHLY, CDR2 FYNNEI. The CDR3 sequence is CASGLVGGYEQYF. The CDR3 bases are TGTGCCAGCGGTCTAGTGGGGGGCTACGAGCAGTACTTC.

The rearrangement joins TRBV25-1 to TRBJ1-1; perhaps TRBD1 as D (5 bases). CDR1 MGHDK and CDR2 SYGVNS come from the germline V gene. V was shortened by 7 bases and J by 3 bases, with 12 bases between the two germline ends. The CDR3 runs 13 residues. The CDR3 sequence: CASTQGYYTEAFF. CDR3 DNA sequence: TGTGCCAGCACGCAGGGATATTACACTGAAGCTTTCTTT.